The clone carrying this T cell receptor (beta chain) was seen a handful of times. Its antigen is not known. The data were taken from a study of T-cell memory formation after mild COVID-19. Across the study: Across donors, TCR clusters were largely donor specific. Study-level results: CD4+ contracting clones lay mainly in CM and EM, CD8+ ones in EMRA. The pre-infection memory compartment contained some responding clones, suggesting cross-reactive memory joined.

The CDR3 is made up of 12 amino acids. V shed 7 bases and J shed 3 bases, with 9 bases lying between them. Germline values: CDR1 MNHEY, CDR2 SVGEGT. TCRdb ran MiXCR on the 5' RACE reads and lists one entry per CDR3 protein. The table includes about 350,000 distinct CDR3 sequences, 12% to 15% detected once. The chain recombines TRBV6-2 or TRBV6-3 with TRBJ1-1; no firm D call. Sequencing was carried out using PBMCs or a T cell subset sorted from them (not recorded which). This clonotype was obtained from a man aged 18 to 35 who had mild COVID-19 (a few samples of this study predate the infection). Cell type and time point are not known. CDR3 residues: CASTHTDTEAFF. The CDR3 bases are TGTGCCAGCACCCACACTGACACTGAAGCTTTCTTT.